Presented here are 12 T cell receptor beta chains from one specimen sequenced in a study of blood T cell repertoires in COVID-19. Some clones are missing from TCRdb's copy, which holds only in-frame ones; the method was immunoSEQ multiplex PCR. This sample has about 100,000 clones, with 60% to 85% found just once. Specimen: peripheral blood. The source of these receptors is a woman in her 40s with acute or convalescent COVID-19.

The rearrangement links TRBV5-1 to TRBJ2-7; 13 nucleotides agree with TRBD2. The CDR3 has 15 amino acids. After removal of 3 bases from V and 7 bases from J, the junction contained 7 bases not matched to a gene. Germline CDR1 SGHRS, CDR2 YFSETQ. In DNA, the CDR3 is TGCGCCAGCAGCTCCAATGGACTAGCGGGGGCAGAGCAGTACTTC. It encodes CASSSNGLAGAEQYF.

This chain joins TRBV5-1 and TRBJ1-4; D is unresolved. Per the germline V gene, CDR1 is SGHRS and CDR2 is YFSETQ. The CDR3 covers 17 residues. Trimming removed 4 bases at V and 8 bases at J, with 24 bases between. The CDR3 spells CASSPYSDFTLGEKLFF. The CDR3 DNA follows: TGCGCCAGCAGCCCGTACTCGGACTTTACACTAGGGGAAAAACTGTTTTTT.

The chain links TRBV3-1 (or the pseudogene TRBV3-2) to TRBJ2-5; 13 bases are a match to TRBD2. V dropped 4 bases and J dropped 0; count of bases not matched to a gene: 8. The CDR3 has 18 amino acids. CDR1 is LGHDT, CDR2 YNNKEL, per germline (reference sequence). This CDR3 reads CASSPGTSGAPYQETQYF. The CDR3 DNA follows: TGTGCCAGCAGCCCGGGGACTAGCGGGGCCCCGTACCAAGAGACCCAGTACTTC.

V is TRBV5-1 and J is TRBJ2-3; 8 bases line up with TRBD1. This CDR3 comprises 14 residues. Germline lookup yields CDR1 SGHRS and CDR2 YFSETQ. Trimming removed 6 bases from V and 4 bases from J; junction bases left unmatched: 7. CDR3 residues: CASNRQGLSDTQYF. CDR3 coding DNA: TGCGCCAGCAATCGACAGGGGTTGTCAGATACGCAGTATTTT. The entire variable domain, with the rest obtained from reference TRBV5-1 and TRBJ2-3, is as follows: KAGVTQTPRYLIKTRGQQVTLSCSPISGHRSVSWYQQTPGQGLQFLFEYFSETQRNKGNFPGRFSGRQFSNSRSEMNVSTLELGDSALYLCASNRQGLSDTQYFGPGTRLTVL.

CDR3 bases: TGCAGTGCTAGTTTGGCGGCCAGGGGGCTGGATGGCTACACCTTC. This encodes CSASLAARGLDGYTF. The V gene is TRBV20-1, the J gene TRBJ1-2; TRBD1 agrees at 8 bases. Germline-derived CDR1 and CDR2 are DFQATT and SNEGSKA (reference sequence). Trimming removed 3 bases from V and 6 bases from J; junction bases left unmatched: 12. The CDR3 covers 15 residues.

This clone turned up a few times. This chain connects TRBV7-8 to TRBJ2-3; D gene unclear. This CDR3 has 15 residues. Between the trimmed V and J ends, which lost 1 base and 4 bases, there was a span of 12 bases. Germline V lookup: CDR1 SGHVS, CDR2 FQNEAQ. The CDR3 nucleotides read TGTGCCAGCAGCTTAGGTAGAATCTCCCCAGATACGCAGTATTTT. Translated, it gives CASSLGRISPDTQYF.

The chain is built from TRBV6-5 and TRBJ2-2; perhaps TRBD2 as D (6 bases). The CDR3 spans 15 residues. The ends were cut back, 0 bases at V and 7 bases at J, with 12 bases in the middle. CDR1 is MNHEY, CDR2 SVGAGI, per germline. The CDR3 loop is CASSYSEGLSGELFF. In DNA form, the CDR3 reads TGTGCCAGCAGTTACTCGGAGGGCCTGAGCGGGGAGCTGTTTTTT.

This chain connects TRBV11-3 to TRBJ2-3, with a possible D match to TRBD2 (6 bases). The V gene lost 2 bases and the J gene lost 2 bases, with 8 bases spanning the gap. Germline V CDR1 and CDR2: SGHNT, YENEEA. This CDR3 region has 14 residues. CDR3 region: CASSLTGVTDTQYF. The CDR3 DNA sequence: TGTGCCAGCAGCTTAACGGGGGTCACAGATACGCAGTATTTT.

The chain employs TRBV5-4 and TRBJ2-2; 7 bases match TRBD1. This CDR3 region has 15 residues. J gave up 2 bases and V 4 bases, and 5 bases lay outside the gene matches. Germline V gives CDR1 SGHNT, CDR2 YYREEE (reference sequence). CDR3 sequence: CASSPDRFNTGELFF. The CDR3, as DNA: TGTGCCAGCAGCCCGGACAGGTTTAACACCGGGGAGCTGTTTTTT. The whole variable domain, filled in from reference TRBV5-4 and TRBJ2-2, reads ETGVTQSPTHLIKTRGQQVTLRCSSQSGHNTVSWYQQALGQGPQFIFQYYREEENGRGNFPPRFSGLQFPNYSSELNVNALELDDSALYLCASSPDRFNTGELFFGEGSRLTVL.

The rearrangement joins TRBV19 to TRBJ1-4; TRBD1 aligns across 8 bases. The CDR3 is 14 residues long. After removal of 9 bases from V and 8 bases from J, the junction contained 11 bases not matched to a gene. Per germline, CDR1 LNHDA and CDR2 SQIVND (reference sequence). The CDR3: CASNYGQGWEKLFF. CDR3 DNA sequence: TGTGCCAGCAACTACGGACAGGGTTGGGAAAAACTGTTTTTT. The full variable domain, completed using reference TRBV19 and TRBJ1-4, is DGGITQSPKYLFRKEGQNVTLSCEQNLNHDAMYWYRQDPGQGLRLIYYSQIVNDFQKGDIAEGYSVSREKKESFPLTVTSAQKNPTAFYLCASNYGQGWEKLFFGSGTQLSVL.

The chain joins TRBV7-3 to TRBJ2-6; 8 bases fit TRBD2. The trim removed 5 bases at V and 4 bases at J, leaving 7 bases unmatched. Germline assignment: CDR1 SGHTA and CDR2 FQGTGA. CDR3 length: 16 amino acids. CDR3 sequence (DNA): TGTGCCAGCAGCCCCGGGGGGGGGAACGGGGCCAACGTCCTGACTTTC. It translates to CASSPGGGNGANVLTF.

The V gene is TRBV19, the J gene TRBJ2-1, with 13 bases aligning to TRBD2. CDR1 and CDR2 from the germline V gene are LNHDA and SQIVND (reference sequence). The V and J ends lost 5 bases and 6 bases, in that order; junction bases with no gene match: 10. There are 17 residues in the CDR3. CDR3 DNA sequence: TGTGCCAGTAGTGCTCCGGGACTAGCGGGGAAACGCAATGAGCAGTTCTTC. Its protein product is CASSAPGLAGKRNEQFF.